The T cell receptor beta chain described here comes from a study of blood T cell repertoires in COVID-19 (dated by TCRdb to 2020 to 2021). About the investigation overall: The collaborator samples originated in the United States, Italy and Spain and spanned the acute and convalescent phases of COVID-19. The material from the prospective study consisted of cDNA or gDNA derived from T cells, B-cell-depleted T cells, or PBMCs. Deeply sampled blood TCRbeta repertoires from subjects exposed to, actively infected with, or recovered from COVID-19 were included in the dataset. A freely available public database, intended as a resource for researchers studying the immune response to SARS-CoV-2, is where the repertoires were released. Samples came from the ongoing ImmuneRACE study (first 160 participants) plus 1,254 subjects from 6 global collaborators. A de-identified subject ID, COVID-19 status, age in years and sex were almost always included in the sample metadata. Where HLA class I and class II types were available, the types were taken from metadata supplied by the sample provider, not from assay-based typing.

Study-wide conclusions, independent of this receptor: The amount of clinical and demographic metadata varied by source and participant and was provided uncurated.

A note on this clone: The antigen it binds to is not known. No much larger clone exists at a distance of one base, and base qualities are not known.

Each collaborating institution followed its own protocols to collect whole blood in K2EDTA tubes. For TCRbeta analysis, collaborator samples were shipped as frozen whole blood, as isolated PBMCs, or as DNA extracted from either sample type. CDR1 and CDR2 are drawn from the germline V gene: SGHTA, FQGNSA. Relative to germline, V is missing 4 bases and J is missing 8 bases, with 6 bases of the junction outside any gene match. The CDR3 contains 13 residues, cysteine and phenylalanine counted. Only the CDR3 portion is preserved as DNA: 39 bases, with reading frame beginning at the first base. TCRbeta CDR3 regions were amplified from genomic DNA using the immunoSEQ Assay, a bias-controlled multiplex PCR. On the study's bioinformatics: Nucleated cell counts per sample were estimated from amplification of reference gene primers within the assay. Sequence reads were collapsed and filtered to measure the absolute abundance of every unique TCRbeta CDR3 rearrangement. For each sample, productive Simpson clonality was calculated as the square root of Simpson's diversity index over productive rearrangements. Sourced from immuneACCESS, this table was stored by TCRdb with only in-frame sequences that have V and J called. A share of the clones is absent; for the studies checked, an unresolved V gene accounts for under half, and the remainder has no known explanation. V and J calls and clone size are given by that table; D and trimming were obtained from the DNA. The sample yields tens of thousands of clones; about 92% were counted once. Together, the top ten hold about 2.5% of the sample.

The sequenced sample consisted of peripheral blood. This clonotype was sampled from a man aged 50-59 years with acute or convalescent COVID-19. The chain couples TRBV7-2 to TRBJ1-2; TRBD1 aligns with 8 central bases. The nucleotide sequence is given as TGTGCCAGCAGCTCGGGACAGGCGGGGGGCTACACCTTC. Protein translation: CASSSGQAGGYTF.